These T cell receptor beta chains were read from a single sample in a study of cytomegalovirus exposure and HLA in healthy donors. The table came from immunoSEQ multiplex PCR; TCRdb's copy has only in-frame clones and leaves some out. This table holds fewer than 300,000 clones, around 89% found once. Specimen: PBMCs. These receptor sequences come from a young woman in good health and CMV-seronegative. The CDR3 runs from the conserved cysteine through the conserved F or W. A D gene is named only where the DNA matches it firmly. Clone size, where shown, is once, few, many, or a class for clones that have expanded.

few	TRBV28	14	.	TRBJ1-1	CASTQGGEYTEAFF	TGTGCCAGTACACAGGGAGGGGAATACACTGAAGCTTTCTTT
.	TRBV5-1	13	.	TRBJ1-3	CASSFSSGNTIYF	TGCGCCAGCAGCTTCTCGTCTGGAAACACCATATATTTT
.	TRBV18	15	TRBD1	TRBJ2-7	CASSPKPSGGGEQYF	TGTGCCAGCTCACCTAAACCTTCAGGGGGCGGGGAGCAGTACTTC
.	TRBV10-1	12	TRBD2	TRBJ2-7	CASSEAGGGQYF	TGCGCCAGCAGTGAAGCGGGAGGCGGGCAGTACTTC
.	TRBV11-1	15	.	TRBJ2-7	CASSFGPGTRTEQYF	TGTGCCAGCAGCTTTGGGCCGGGAACCCGAACCGAGCAGTACTTC
once	TRBV19	15	TRBD2	TRBJ2-7	CASSLAGGSSYEQYF	TGTGCCAGTAGTCTAGCGGGAGGAAGCTCCTACGAGCAGTACTTC
.	TRBV13	15	TRBD1	TRBJ2-3	CASRPPGQNYDTQYF	TGTGCCAGCCGGCCTCCGGGACAGAATTACGATACGCAGTATTTT
.	TRBV19	15	.	TRBJ2-6	CATESGSSGANVLTF	TGTGCCACCGAATCGGGGAGCTCTGGGGCCAACGTCCTGACTTTC
.	TRBV7-8	12	.	TRBJ2-1	CASRAGEGEQFF	TGTGCCAGCAGGGCAGGGGAAGGTGAGCAGTTCTTC
.	TRBV6-5	16	TRBD2	TRBJ2-7	CASSYPLAGGTYEQYF	TGTGCCAGCAGTTACCCATTAGCGGGAGGGACCTACGAGCAGTACTTC
.	TRBV2	15	TRBD2	TRBJ2-7	CASTELAGGSYEQYF	TGTGCCAGCACCGAACTAGCGGGAGGGTCCTACGAGCAGTACTTC
.	TRBV10-1	15	TRBD1	TRBJ2-7	CASSRGTGRTYEQYF	TGCGCCAGCAGCCGCGGGACAGGGAGGACCTACGAGCAGTACTTC
once	TRBV25-1	18	.	TRBJ2-2	CASSELKDWAAGPGELFF	TGTGCCAGCAGTGAATTGAAGGATTGGGCTGCGGGGCCCGGGGAGCTGTTTTTT
.	TRBV6-4	14	.	TRBJ1-3	CASSEGVGSNTIYF	TGTGCCAGCAGTGAAGGGGTAGGAAGTAACACCATATATTTT
.	TRBV5-1	14	TRBD1	TRBJ1-2	CASSPGQGALGYTF	TGCGCCAGCAGCCCGGGGCAGGGGGCTCTTGGCTACACCTTC
few	TRBV28	11	.	TRBJ2-7	CASSWADEQYF	TGTGCCAGCAGTTGGGCCGACGAGCAGTACTTC